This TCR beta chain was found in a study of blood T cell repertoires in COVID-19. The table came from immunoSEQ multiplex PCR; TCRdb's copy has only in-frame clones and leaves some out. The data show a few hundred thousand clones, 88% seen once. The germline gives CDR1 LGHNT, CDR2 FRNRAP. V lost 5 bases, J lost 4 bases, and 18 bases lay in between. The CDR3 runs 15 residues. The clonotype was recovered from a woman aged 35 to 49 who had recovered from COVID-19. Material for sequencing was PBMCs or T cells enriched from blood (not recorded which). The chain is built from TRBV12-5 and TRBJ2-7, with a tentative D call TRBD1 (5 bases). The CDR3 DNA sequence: TGTGCTAGTGGTCCAAACCGTTCAGGGCGGTACGAGCAGTACTTC. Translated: CASGPNRSGRYEQYF.